These T cell receptor beta chains were read from a single sample in a study of T cells in Graves' hyperthyroidism and ophthalmopathy. MiXCR, applied by TCRdb to the multiplex PCR reads, yields one record per CDR3 protein. Among nearly 600,000 distinct CDR3 sequences listed, 13% to 15% were seen once. The sample was blood. The receptor source for this set is a woman under 30 with Graves' ophthalmopathy. The CDR3 runs from the conserved cysteine through the conserved F or W. A D gene is named only where the DNA matches it firmly. Where a row states a size, it is once, few, many or the class of an expanded clone; other rows omit it.

d_gene	v_gene	abundance	j_gene	CDR3aa	CDR3nt
-	TRBV5-1	many	TRBJ2-7	CASSSTGSSYEQYF	TGCGCCAGCAGCTCTACAGGGAGCTCCTACGAGCAGTACTTC
-	TRBV13	many	TRBJ1-1	CASSLGRRPITNTEAFF	TGTGCCAGCAGCTTAGGCCGTCGACCAATAACCAACACTGAAGCTTTCTTT
-	TRBV6-6	few	TRBJ1-1	CASSYVGGLNTEAFF	TGTGCCAGCAGTTACGTCGGGGGGTTGAACACTGAAGCTTTCTTT
TRBD2	TRBV13	many	TRBJ2-7	CASSWKRLAGPTGPYF	TGTGCCAGCAGCTGGAAGCGACTAGCGGGACCTACGGGGCCGTACTTC
TRBD2	TRBV20-1	-	TRBJ2-1	CSVNPPIAGTYNEQFF	TGCAGTGTCAATCCCCCAATAGCGGGAACCTACAATGAGCAGTTCTTC
-	TRBV5-5	many	TRBJ2-7	CASSFSRGAYEQYF	TGTGCCAGCAGCTTTTCCCGAGGGGCCTACGAGCAGTACTTC
-	TRBV12-3/TRBV12-4	few	TRBJ2-3	CACSLDRITDTQYF	TGTGCCTGCAGTTTAGACAGAATCACAGATACGCAGTATTTT
-	TRBV12-3/TRBV12-4	many	TRBJ1-1	CASSMGVSTEAFF	TGTGCCAGCAGTATGGGGGTTAGCACTGAAGCTTTCTTT
-	TRBV6-1	-	TRBJ2-1	CASSETSYNEQFF	TGTGCCAGCAGTGAGACTAGCTACAATGAGCAGTTCTTC
-	TRBV5-5	-	TRBJ2-7	CASSLNGRPSYEQYF	TGTGCCAGCAGCTTGAACGGACGGCCCTCCTACGAGCAGTACTTC
-	TRBV12-5	many	TRBJ2-7	CASGLWPRRLATYEQYF	TGTGCTAGTGGGCTGTGGCCCCGTAGGCTAGCGACCTACGAGCAGTACTTC
TRBD2	TRBV11-2	once	TRBJ2-5	CASSLDRLAGLRETQYF	TGTGCCAGCAGCTTAGACAGACTAGCGGGCCTGAGGGAGACCCAGTACTTC
TRBD2	TRBV28	many	TRBJ2-3	CASSLWASGEPTDTQYF	TGTGCCAGCAGTTTATGGGCTAGCGGGGAACCCACAGATACGCAGTATTTT
-	TRBV7-6	few	TRBJ2-2	CASSLEVGKTGELFF	TGTGCCAGCAGCTTAGAAGTCGGGAAAACCGGGGAGCTGTTTTTT
-	TRBV25-1	few	TRBJ2-5	CASSEYETQYF	TGTGCCAGCAGTGAATATGAGACCCAGTACTTC
-	TRBV30	many	TRBJ2-7	CAWSSGSPGEQYF	TGTGCCTGGAGTTCAGGTTCTCCGGGCGAGCAGTACTTC
TRBD1	TRBV18	many	TRBJ1-1	CASSPGTGPIAFF	TGTGCCAGCTCACCAGGGACAGGTCCGATTGCTTTCTTT
-	TRBV30	many	TRBJ1-5	CAWSGTIDQPQHF	TGTGCCTGGAGTGGAACCATAGATCAGCCCCAGCATTTT
-	TRBV7-3	-	TRBJ2-1	CASSPTSRNEQFF	TGTGCCAGCAGCCCGACCAGTAGGAATGAGCAGTTCTTC
-	TRBV28	many	TRBJ2-1	CASSADSYNEQFF	TGTGCCAGCAGCGCTGACAGCTACAATGAGCAGTTCTTC
-	TRBV11-2	many	TRBJ1-2	CASSLYGPNYGYTF	TGTGCCAGCAGCTTGTATGGGCCTAACTATGGCTACACCTTC
-	TRBV6-1	many	TRBJ1-1	CASTNPLNTEAFF	TGTGCCAGCACCAACCCCTTGAACACTGAAGCTTTCTTT
TRBD1	TRBV30	few	TRBJ1-1	CAWRPNPLKTGGYTEAFF	TGTGCCTGGAGGCCCAACCCCCTAAAGACAGGGGGTTACACTGAAGCTTTCTTT
-	TRBV28	many	TRBJ2-2	CASAPLYRGGELFF	TGTGCCAGCGCTCCCTTATATCGGGGGGGGGAGCTGTTTTTT
TRBD1	TRBV11-3	many	TRBJ2-5	CASSYRDRGGETQYF	TGTGCCAGCAGCTACCGGGACAGGGGTGGAGAGACCCAGTACTTC
-	TRBV9	many	TRBJ2-1	CASSVRPTPSSYNEQFF	TGTGCCAGCAGCGTAAGACCTACCCCTAGCTCCTACAATGAGCAGTTCTTC
TRBD1	TRBV9	-	TRBJ1-3	CASSVVSGQGAKGNTIYF	TGTGCCAGCAGCGTAGTCTCAGGACAGGGGGCAAAAGGAAACACCATATATTTT
-	TRBV27	-	TRBJ1-5	CASAFLGPGQPQHF	TGTGCCAGCGCCTTCCTGGGGCCGGGGCAGCCCCAGCATTTT
-	TRBV2	many	TRBJ1-2	CAQSRGRGYTF	TGTGCCCAAAGTAGAGGACGGGGCTACACCTTC